This TCR beta chain stems from a study of shared clonotypes between healthy human individuals (dated by TCRdb to the early 2020s). A note on the overall study: Three men and a couple of women, aged 18 to 49 years, made up the cohort. Leukapheresis yielded between about 0.9 and 9.5 billion PBMCs per donor. To increase sequencing depth and limit assay-specific biases, TCR repertoire library preparation and sequencing were carried out by different laboratories using diverse techniques. Blood TCR repertoires of roughly 5 healthy adults were deeply sequenced to estimate repertoire size and the extent of clonotype sharing between individuals.

Using the deep immunoSEQ assay, TCR CDR3 regions were amplified from genomic DNA by multiplex PCR. Extracted genomic DNA from each cell subset was distributed evenly across all wells of several immunoSEQ 96-well plates, and each plate was treated as a replicate. For unsorted PBMC, approximately 300 ng of genomic DNA, equivalent to about 30,000 T cell genomes, went into each replicate PCR. Ten immunoSEQ deep assay plates were used to sequence the unsorted PBMC genomic DNA. Purified libraries were measured with a Qubit 3.0 fluorometer, size-checked on a Bioanalyzer 2100, and measured again with the KAPA Library Quantification kit. A separate single-read 150-cycle Illumina NextSeq 550 flow cell was used to sequence each immunoSEQ 96-well plate. The study's processing was this. Because the immunoSEQ output held only junctional sequences and lacked quality scores, the filtering could not match the filtering applied to full-length reads. Sequences were annotated with PyIR, a Python wrapper for IgBLAST v1.9, using IMGT germline references to assign V/J genes and CDR3. Reads with weak V/J assignments (E-value above 1e-6), missing CDR3, stop codons, out-of-frame junctions, or ambiguous translated residues were removed. A V3J clonotype was defined by an identical inferred V gene, J gene, and CDR3 amino acid sequence. To compute the percentage overlap between repertoires, the number of shared unique clonotypes was divided by the size of the smaller repertoire. Richness of each repertoire was evaluated using RTK rarefaction, the Chao1 estimator, and Recon v2.1 estimates of unobserved clonotypes. In its TCRdb copy, this immuneACCESS table keeps in-frame sequences only and misses some clones. Where compared with another copy, unresolved V genes explain less than half of these, and the others have no known cause. For V, J and clone size, that table is used; D and trimming come from the DNA. For this sample the table gives 450,000 to 600,000 clones, of which roughly 78% were detected only once. Jointly, the top ten make up more than 10% of the sample.

Notes on this clone: The target of this receptor is not known. No qualities accompany the bases; no much larger clone lies one base away.

At the junction V is shortened by 8 bases and J by 5 bases; bases outside the gene matches: 3. CDR1 ENHRY and CDR2 SYGVKD are derived from the germline V gene. From the cysteine through the phenylalanine, the CDR3 covers 13 amino acids. Solely the CDR3 DNA is kept, with 39 bases framed from the first base. What the research found in general, with its limitations: Sampling was restricted to blood, and TCR repertoires in tissue are likely to differ from TCR repertoires in blood. The small number of donors limited the genetic and exposure-history diversity represented. Based on pairwise subsampling, the degree of clonotype sharing among donors was expected to be affected by sequencing depth.

Donors were healthy HIV-negative adults with no recently reported acute infections or vaccinations. Only Caucasian adults living in Nashville, Tennessee, USA were represented among the donors. For unsorted samples, around 90 million PBMCs were counted, and genomic DNA was extracted using the QIAamp DNA Blood Mini kit. After blood collection by leukapheresis, PBMCs were isolated using Ficoll-Histopaque density gradient centrifugation and then cryopreserved in the vapor phase of liquid nitrogen. The chain employs TRBV10-3 and TRBJ2-1, with TRBD2 matching 10 junction bases. This sequence was found in a woman between 40 and 55 years old in good health. Some clones in this sample may be carry-over from other donors' samples. The specimen sequenced was PBMCs. The sequence in DNA is TGTGCCATCGGGACTAGCGTAGACAATGAGCAGTTCTTC. The resulting protein is CAIGTSVDNEQFF.